This T cell receptor beta chain was sequenced during a study of blood T cell repertoires in COVID-19. Study context: Specimens from acute and convalescent COVID-19 originated in the United States, Italy and Spain. PBMCs, B-cell-depleted T cells, or T cells provided the cDNA or gDNA that made up the material.

Profiling relied on immunoSEQ multiplex PCR, and the TCRdb table lists in-frame clones only, not all of them. This table has 200,000 to 250,000 clones, under 95% appearing once. The CDR3 spans 14 residues. From germline, CDR1 is KGHSH and CDR2 LQKENI. V was cut by 4 bases and J by 4 bases, with 12 bases left in between. Material: peripheral blood. This clonotype originated in a man aged 25-45 years with acute or convalescent COVID-19. V and J are TRBV18 and TRBJ2-3; D may be TRBD1 (6 bases). The CDR3 DNA reads TGTGCCAGCTCACAAGGACAGACACCAGATACGCAGTATTTT. As protein: CASSQGQTPDTQYF.